The 9 T cell receptor beta chains given below trace back to one sample, sequenced in a study of Graves' ophthalmopathy and Graves' hyperthyroidism. The study amplified TCR beta CDR3 regions using RNA transcripts. HTBI-primed RT-PCR formed the first round, and a multiplex PCR formed the second. TCRdb redid the calling of the multiplex PCR reads with MiXCR, one entry per CDR3 protein. The sample lists about 550,000 distinct CDR3 sequences, less than 40% occurring once. Sequences were obtained from peripheral blood or thyroid tissue (not recorded which). The receptors shown here come from an adult man with Graves' hyperthyroidism.

The chain uses TRBV20-1 and TRBJ2-5, with 7 bases fitting TRBD2. The CDR3 loop spans 14 amino acids. V lost 5 bases to trimming and J lost 2 bases; unmatched junction nucleotides: 8. Looked up from germline, CDR1 is DFQATT and CDR2 is SNEGSKA (reference sequence). The CDR3 region is CSAEREASQETQYF. The CDR3, as DNA: TGCAGTGCTGAACGGGAGGCGTCTCAAGAGACCCAGTACTTC.

The chain carries TRBV7-2 and TRBJ1-1; 8 nucleotides align to TRBD1. This CDR3 region has 13 residues. Germline V lookup: CDR1 SGHTA, CDR2 FQGNSA. V lost 1 base to trimming and J lost 10 bases; unmatched junction nucleotides: 5. The DNA of the CDR3 is TGTGCCAGCAGCTTAGTGAGCAGGGGGCGAGCTTTCTTT. This encodes CASSLVSRGRAFF.

This clonotype was found once. This rearrangement joins TRBV24-1 to TRBJ2-7; 10 bases line up with TRBD1. Unmatched junction bases numbered 5, after V lost 2 bases and J lost 2 bases. Germline V lookup: CDR1 KGHDR, CDR2 SFDVKD. The CDR3 runs to 16 residues. CDR3 in amino acids: CATSDSGQGGPYEQYF. The CDR3 DNA follows: TGTGCCACCAGTGATTCCGGACAGGGGGGACCCTACGAGCAGTACTTC.

This clonotype was seen once. The chain links TRBV10-3 to TRBJ1-5; possible D gene TRBD1, 5 bases. The germline V gene encodes CDR1 ENHRY and CDR2 SYGVKD. The V end lost 2 bases, the J end lost 0 bases, and 5 bases lay between the germline ends. The CDR3 has 14 amino acids. The CDR3 reads CAISERGSNQPQHF. In nucleotides, the CDR3 is TGTGCCATCAGTGAGAGGGGTAGCAATCAGCCCCAGCATTTT.

The chain has TRBV20-1 and TRBJ1-3; TRBD1 is a possible D gene (5 bases). V was cut by 0 bases and J by 4 bases, with 10 bases left in between. Germline loops: CDR1 DFQATT, CDR2 SNEGSKA (reference sequence). The CDR3 spans 14 residues. CDR3 sequence: CSARDHGAGNTIYF. In nucleotides, the CDR3 is TGCAGTGCTAGAGATCATGGGGCCGGAAACACCATATATTTT.

The chain combines TRBV7-9 with TRBJ2-2; D not certain. V lost 1 base to trimming and J lost 3 bases, with 6 bases between them. CDR1 is SEHNR and CDR2 is FQNEAQ in the germline V gene (reference sequence). There are 14 residues in the CDR3. The CDR3 region has the DNA TGTGCCAGCAGCTTAGTGGTCGACACCGGGGAGCTGTTTTTT. Amino acid sequence: CASSLVVDTGELFF. The full variable domain, in which reference TRBV7-9 and TRBJ2-2 provide the parts outside the CDR3, is DTGVSQNPRHKITKRGQNVTFRCDPISEHNRLYWYRQTLGQGPEFLTYFQNEAQLEKSRLLSDRFSAERPKGSFSTLEIQRTEQGDSAMYLCASSLVVDTGELFFGEGSRLTVL.

This clonotype appeared many times. The chain joins TRBV7-8 to TRBJ1-2, with 7 bases fitting TRBD1. The V gene's germline CDR1 is SGHVS and CDR2 FQNEAQ. V lost 1 base and J lost 4; bases outside the gene matches: 6. This CDR3 region has 15 residues. The CDR3 protein is CASSLVDRPRYGYTF. The CDR3 nucleotides are TGTGCCAGCAGCTTAGTGGACAGGCCGCGCTATGGCTACACCTTC.

The J gene is TRBJ2-5, the V gene TRBV20-1; TRBD2 matches 10 bases. Germline V gene sequence: CDR1 DFQATT, CDR2 SNEGSKA (reference sequence). With V trimmed by 5 bases and J by 10 bases, 19 bases remained unmatched. CDR3 size: 16 residues. The CDR3, as DNA: TGCAGTGCTGAGGGACTAGCGAGAAGGAGGGAGGGGATCCAGTACTTC. Protein product: CSAEGLARRREGIQYF.

The chain combines TRBV12-3 or TRBV12-4 with TRBJ1-4; D may be TRBD1 (6 bases). The CDR3 sequence is 14 residues long. V shed 3 bases and J shed 7 bases, with 12 bases lying between them. CDR3 in DNA: TGTGCCAGCAGTTTGTCGGGGGCGGCTGAAAAACTGTTTTTT. Its protein product is CASSLSGAAEKLFF.